One and the same sample provided the 8 T cell receptor beta chains below, sequenced in a study of CD8+CD57+ T cells in acquired aplastic anemia. Researchers used genomic DNA as the template to profile TCR beta VDJ and CDR3. TCRdb fed the reads into MiXCR, producing one record per CDR3 protein. The data contain about half a million distinct CDR3 sequences, over 25% of them singletons. CD8+CD57+ cell expansion had been shown by flow cytometry in patients chosen for sequencing. Specimen: sorted CD4+, CD8+, or CD8+CD57+ T cells (not recorded which) from PBMCs. These receptors were taken from a human donor with aplastic anemia.

This clonotype appeared many times. The V gene is TRBV7-2, the J gene TRBJ2-7; no reliable D call. Germline V gives CDR1 SGHTA, CDR2 FQGNSA. V lost 1 base and J 1 base, leaving 5 bases between the germline ends. CDR3 size: 13 residues. This CDR3 reads CASSLGRSYEQYF. The CDR3 DNA reads as TGTGCCAGCAGCTTAGGACGTTCCTACGAGCAGTACTTC.

The rearrangement links TRBV7-3 to TRBJ1-3; D may be TRBD1 (6 bases). The CDR3 consists of 18 residues. V lost 1 base and J lost 0, with 16 bases in between. Germline V gene lookup returns CDR1 SGHTA and CDR2 FQGTGA. CDR3 residues: CASSLIWAGAHSGNTIYF. DNA of the CDR3: TGTGCCAGCAGCTTAATTTGGGCAGGGGCCCACTCTGGAAACACCATATATTTT.

This clonotype was seen repeatedly, ten times or more. J is TRBJ1-6 and V is TRBV15; the D gene is possibly TRBD1 (5 bases). Germline V gives CDR1 LNHNV, CDR2 YYDKDF (reference sequence). The CDR3 runs to 14 residues. Trimming left V 3 bases short and J 7 bases short, with 10 bases between. CDR3 DNA: TGTGCCACCAGCAGCAGGGATAGGAATTCACCCCTCCACTTT. The encoded protein is CATSSRDRNSPLHF.

The genes are TRBV10-3 and TRBJ2-3; TRBD1 agrees at 7 bases. From germline, CDR1 is ENHRY and CDR2 SYGVKD. This CDR3 comprises 17 residues. V dropped 10 bases and J dropped 0; count of bases not matched to a gene: 16. The CDR3 DNA follows: TGTGCCAACACGACAGGGACGATCAGCCCCAGCACAGATACGCAGTATTTT. The encoded protein is CANTTGTISPSTDTQYF.

The rearrangement links TRBV10-3 to TRBJ2-7; TRBD2 might be the D (6 bases). Looked up from germline, CDR1 is ENHRY and CDR2 is SYGVKD. Deletions cut 6 bases from V and 6 bases from J, with 12 bases between. CDR3 length: 12 amino acids. The CDR3 reads CAISPGAGEQYF. Written as DNA, the CDR3 is TGTGCCATCAGCCCGGGAGCAGGCGAGCAGTACTTC.

In the case of this clonotype: A read error is possible here, since a much larger clone lies one base away. V is TRBV9 and J is TRBJ2-1; the D gene is possibly TRBD2 (7 bases). This CDR3 has 15 amino acids. Germline assignment: CDR1 SGDLS and CDR2 YYNGEE. Trimming removed 2 bases from V and 10 bases from J, with 19 bases in between. The CDR3 DNA reads TGTGCCAGCAGCGTTTCGGCCGCGGGGGCCTACGAGCAGTTCTTC. Protein: CASSVSAAGAYEQFF. Based on the CDR3 plus reference TRBV9 and TRBJ2-1, the full variable domain is DSGVTQTPKHLITATGQRVTLRCSPRSGDLSVYWYQQSLDQGLQFLIQYYNGEERAKGNILERFSAQQFPDLHSELNLSSLELGDSALYFCASSVSAAGAYEQFFGPGTRLTVL.

This clonotype was counted ten times or more. The chain recombines TRBV29-1 with TRBJ2-1, with 7 bases aligning to TRBD1. CDR1 is SQVTM, CDR2 ANQGSEA, per germline. The CDR3 covers 14 residues. V trimming: 4 bases; J trimming: 4 bases; junction bases outside the gene matches: 7. CDR3 DNA sequence: TGCAGCGTTGGAGACAGGGTTCAATACAATGAGCAGTTCTTC. Protein product: CSVGDRVQYNEQFF.

The rearrangement links TRBV10-3 to TRBJ2-6, with D maybe TRBD2 (6 bases). The CDR3 is 16 amino acids. Germline V gene sequence: CDR1 ENHRY, CDR2 SYGVKD. The V and J ends lost 1 base and 3 bases respectively, with 10 bases between them. As DNA, the CDR3 is TGTGCCATCAGTGAGTACGGGGGATATGGGGCCAACGTCCTGACTTTC. Its protein product is CAISEYGGYGANVLTF.